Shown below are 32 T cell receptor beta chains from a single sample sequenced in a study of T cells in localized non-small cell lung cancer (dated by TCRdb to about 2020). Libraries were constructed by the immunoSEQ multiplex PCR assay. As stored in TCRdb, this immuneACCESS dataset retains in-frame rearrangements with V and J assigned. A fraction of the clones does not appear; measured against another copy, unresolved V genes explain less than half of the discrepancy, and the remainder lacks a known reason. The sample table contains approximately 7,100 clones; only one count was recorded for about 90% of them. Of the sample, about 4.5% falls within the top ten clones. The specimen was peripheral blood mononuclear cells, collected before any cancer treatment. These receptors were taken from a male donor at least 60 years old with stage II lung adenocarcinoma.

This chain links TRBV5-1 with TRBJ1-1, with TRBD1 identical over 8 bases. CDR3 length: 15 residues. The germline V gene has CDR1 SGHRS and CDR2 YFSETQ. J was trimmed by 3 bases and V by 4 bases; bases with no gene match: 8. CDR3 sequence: CASSVPGTGDTEAFF. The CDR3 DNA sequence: TGCGCCAGCAGCGTACCCGGGACAGGCGACACTGAAGCTTTCTTT.

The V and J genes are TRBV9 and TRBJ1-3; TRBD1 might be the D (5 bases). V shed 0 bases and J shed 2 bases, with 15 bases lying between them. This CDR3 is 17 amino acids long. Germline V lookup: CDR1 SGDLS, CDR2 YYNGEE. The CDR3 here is CASSVEGARRAGNTIYF. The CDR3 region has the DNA TGTGCCAGCAGCGTAGAAGGGGCACGGAGAGCTGGAAACACCATATATTTT.

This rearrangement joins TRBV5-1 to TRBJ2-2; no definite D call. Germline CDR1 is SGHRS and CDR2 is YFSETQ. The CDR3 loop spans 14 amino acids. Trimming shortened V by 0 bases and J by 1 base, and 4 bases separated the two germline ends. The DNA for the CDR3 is TGCGCCAGCAGCTTGGGATGGAACACCGGGGAGCTGTTTTTT. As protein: CASSLGWNTGELFF.

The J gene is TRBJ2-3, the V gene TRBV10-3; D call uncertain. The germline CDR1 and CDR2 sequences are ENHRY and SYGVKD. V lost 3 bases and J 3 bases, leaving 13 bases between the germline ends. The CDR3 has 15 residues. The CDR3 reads CAISEGPMGTDTQYF. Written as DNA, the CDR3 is TGTGCCATCAGTGAAGGGCCGATGGGGACAGATACGCAGTATTTT.

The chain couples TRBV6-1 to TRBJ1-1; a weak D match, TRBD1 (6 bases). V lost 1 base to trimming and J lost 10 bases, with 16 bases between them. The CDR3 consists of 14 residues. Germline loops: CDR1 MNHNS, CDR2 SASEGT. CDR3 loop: CASSEGGGGVGAFF. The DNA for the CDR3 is TGTGCCAGCAGTGAAGGTGGAGGGGGGGTAGGAGCTTTCTTT.

The CDR3 sequence is CASSDRGQGGQPQHF. The CDR3 DNA reads TGTGCCAGTAGTGACAGGGGGCAGGGCGGTCAGCCCCAGCATTTT. The V and J genes are TRBV19 and TRBJ1-5, with 10 bases identical to TRBD1. The V and J ends lost 5 bases and 6 bases, in that order; junction bases with no gene match: 7. CDR1 and CDR2 (germline): LNHDA, SQIVND (reference sequence). This CDR3 is 15 amino acids long.

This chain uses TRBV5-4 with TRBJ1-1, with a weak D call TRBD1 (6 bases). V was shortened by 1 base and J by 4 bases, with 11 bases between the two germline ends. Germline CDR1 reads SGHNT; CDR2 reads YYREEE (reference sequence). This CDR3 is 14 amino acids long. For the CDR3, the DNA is TGTGCCAGCAGCTTGCAGGGGAGGGGCACTGAAGCTTTCTTT. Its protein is CASSLQGRGTEAFF. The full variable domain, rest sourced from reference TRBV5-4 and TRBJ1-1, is ETGVTQSPTHLIKTRGQQVTLRCSSQSGHNTVSWYQQALGQGPQFIFQYYREEENGRGNFPPRFSGLQFPNYSSELNVNALELDDSALYLCASSLQGRGTEAFFGQGTRLTVV.

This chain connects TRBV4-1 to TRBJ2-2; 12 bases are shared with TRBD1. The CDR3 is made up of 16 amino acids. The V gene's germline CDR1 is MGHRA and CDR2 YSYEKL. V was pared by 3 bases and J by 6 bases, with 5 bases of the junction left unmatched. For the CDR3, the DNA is TGCGCCAGCAGCCACCGGGACAGGGGGCTCGCCGGGGAGCTGTTTTTT. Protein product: CASSHRDRGLAGELFF.

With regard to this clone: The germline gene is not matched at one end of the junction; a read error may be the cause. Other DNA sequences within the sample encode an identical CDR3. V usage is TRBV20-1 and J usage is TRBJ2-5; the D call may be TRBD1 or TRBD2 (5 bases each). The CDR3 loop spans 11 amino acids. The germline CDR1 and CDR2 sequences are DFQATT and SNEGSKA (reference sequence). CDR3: CSAPGRETQYF. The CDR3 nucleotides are TGCAGTGCTCCAGGGAGAGAGACTCAGTACTTC.

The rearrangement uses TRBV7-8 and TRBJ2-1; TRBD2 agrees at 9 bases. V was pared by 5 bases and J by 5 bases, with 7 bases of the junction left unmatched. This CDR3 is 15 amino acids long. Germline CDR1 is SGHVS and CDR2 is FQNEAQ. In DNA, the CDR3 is TGTGCCAGCAGCCCTCTAGCGGGGTGGAACAATGAGCAGTTCTTC. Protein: CASSPLAGWNNEQFF.

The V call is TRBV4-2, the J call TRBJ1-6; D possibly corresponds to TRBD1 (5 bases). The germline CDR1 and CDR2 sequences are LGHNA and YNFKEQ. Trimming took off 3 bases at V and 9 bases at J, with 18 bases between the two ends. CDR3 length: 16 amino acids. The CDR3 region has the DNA TGTGCCAGCAGCCAGATGGGGCAGGGTCTCGGTTCACCCCTCCACTTT. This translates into CASSQMGQGLGSPLHF.

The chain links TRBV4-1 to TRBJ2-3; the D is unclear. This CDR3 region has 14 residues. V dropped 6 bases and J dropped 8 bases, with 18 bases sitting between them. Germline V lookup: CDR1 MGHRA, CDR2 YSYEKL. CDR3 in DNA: TGCGCCAGCAGTCTAGACCGAGCCGCCGGTACGCAGTATTTT. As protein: CASSLDRAAGTQYF.

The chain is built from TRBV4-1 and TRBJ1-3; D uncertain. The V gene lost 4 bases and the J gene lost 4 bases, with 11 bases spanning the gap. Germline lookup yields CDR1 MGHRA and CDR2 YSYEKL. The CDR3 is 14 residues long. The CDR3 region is CASSPAGVGNTIYF. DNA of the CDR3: TGCGCCAGCAGCCCGGCAGGAGTGGGAAACACCATATATTTT.

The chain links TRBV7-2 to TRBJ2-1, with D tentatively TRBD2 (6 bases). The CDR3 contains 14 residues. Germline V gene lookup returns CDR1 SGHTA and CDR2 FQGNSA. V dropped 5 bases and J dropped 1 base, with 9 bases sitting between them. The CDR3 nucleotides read TGTGCCAGCAGCCTCCGGGGGTCCTACAATGAGCAGTTCTTC. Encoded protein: CASSLRGSYNEQFF.

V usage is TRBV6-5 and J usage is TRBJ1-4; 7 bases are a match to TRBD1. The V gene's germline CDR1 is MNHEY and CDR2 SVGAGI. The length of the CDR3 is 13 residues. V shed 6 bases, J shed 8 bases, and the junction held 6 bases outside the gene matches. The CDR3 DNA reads TGTGCCAGCAGAACGGGGACAGCCGAAAAACTGTTTTTT. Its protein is CASRTGTAEKLFF.

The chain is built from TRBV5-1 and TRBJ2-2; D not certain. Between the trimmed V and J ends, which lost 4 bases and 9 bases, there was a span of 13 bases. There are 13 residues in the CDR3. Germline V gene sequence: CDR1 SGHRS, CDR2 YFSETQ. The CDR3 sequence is CASSAPAGRELFF. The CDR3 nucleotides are TGCGCCAGCAGCGCCCCTGCCGGACGGGAGCTGTTTTTT. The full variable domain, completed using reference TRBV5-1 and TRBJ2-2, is KAGVTQTPRYLIKTRGQQVTLSCSPISGHRSVSWYQQTPGQGLQFLFEYFSETQRNKGNFPGRFSGRQFSNSRSEMNVSTLELGDSALYLCASSAPAGRELFFGEGSRLTVL.

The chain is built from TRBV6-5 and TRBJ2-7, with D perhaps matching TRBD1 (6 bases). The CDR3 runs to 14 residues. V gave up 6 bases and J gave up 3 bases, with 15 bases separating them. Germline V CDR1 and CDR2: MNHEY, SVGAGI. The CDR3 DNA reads TGTGCCAGCAGCCGCACAGGGTCGATCTACGAGCAGTACTTC. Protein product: CASSRTGSIYEQYF.

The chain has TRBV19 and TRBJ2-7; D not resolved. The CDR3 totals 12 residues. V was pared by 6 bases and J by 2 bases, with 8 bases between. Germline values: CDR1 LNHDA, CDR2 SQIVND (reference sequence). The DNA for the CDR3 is TGTGCCAGTAGCTCGGAAACCTACGAGCAGTACTTC. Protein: CASSSETYEQYF.

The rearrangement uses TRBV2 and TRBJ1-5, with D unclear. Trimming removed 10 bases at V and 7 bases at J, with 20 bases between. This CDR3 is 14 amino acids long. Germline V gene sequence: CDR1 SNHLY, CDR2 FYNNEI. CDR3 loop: CATATGEGLQPQHF. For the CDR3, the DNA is TGTGCCACCGCTACCGGGGAGGGTCTGCAGCCCCAGCATTTT.

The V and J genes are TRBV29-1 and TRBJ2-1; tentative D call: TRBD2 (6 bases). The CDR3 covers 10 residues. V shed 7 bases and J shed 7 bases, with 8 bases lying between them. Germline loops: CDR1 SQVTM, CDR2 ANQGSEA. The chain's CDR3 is CSAGGNEQFF. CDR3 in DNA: TGCAGCGCTGGGGGGAATGAGCAGTTCTTC.

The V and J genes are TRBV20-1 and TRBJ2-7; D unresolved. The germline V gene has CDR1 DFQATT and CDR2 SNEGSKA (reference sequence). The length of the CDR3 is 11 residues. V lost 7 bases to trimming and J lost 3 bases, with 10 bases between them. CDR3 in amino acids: CSVSALYEQYF. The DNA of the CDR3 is TGCAGTGTTTCGGCTCTCTACGAGCAGTACTTC.

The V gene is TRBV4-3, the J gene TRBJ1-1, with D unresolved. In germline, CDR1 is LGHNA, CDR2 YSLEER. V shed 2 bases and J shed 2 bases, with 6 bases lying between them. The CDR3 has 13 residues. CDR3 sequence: CASSQKSNTEAFF. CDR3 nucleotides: TGCGCCAGCAGCCAAAAATCAAACACTGAAGCTTTCTTT.

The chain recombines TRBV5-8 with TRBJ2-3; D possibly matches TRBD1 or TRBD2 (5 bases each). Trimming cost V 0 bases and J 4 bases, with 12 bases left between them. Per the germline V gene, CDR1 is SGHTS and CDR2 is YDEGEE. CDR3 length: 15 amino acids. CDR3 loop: CASSLGQPGADTQYF. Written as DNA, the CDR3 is TGTGCCAGCAGCTTGGGACAGCCCGGGGCAGATACGCAGTATTTT.

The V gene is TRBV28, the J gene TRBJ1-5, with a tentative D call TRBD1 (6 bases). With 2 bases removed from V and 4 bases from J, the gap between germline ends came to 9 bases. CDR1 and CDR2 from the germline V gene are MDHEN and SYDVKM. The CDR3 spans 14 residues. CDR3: CASSLVTGNQPQHF. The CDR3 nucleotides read TGTGCCAGCAGTTTAGTGACAGGTAATCAGCCCCAGCATTTT.

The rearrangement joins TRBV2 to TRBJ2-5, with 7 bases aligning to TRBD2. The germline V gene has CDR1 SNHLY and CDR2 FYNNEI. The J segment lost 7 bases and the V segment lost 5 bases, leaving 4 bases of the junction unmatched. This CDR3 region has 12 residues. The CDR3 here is CASSRGGGTQYF. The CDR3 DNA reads TGTGCCAGCAGTCGGGGCGGGGGGACCCAGTACTTC. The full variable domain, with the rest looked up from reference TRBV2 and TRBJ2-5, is EPEVTQTPSHQVTQMGQEVILRCVPISNHLYFYWYRQILGQKVEFLVSFYNNEISEKSEIFDDQFSVERPDGSNFTLKIRSTKLEDSAMYFCASSRGGGTQYFGPGTRLLVL.

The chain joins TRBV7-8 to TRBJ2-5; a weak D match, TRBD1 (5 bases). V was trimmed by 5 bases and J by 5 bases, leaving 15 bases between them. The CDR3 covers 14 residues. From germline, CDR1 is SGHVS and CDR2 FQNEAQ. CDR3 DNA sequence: TGTGCCAGCAGCCCCAGGGTAGGAACGGAGACCCAGTACTTC. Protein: CASSPRVGTETQYF.

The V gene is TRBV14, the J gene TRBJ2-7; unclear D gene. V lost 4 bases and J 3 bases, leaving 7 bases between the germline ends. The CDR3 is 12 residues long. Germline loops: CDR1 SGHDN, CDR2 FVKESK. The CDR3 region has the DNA TGTGCCAGCAGCCCACACAACTACGAGCAGTACTTC. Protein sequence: CASSPHNYEQYF.

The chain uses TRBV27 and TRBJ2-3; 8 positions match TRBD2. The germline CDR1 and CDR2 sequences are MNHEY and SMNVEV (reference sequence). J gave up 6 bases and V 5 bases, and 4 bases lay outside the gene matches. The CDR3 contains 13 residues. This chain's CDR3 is CASSGTSKDTQYF. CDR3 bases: TGTGCCAGCAGTGGGACTAGTAAGGATACGCAGTATTTT.

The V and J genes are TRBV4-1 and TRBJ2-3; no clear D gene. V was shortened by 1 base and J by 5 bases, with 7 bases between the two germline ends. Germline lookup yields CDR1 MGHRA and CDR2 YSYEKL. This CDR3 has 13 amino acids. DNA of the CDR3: TGCGCCAGCAGCCAAGTAGATGGAGATACGCAGTATTTT. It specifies CASSQVDGDTQYF.

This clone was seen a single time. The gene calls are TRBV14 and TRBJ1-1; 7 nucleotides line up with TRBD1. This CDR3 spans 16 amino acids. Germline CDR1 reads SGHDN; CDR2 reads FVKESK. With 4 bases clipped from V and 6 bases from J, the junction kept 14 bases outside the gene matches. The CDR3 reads CASSLNRGTLNPEAFF. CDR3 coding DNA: TGTGCCAGCAGCCTCAACAGGGGAACCTTAAACCCTGAAGCTTTCTTT.

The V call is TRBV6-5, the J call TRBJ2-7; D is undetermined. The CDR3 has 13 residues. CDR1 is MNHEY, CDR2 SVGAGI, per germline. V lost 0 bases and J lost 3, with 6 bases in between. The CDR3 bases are TGTGCCAGCAGTTACTCCCGACACTACGAGCAGTACTTC. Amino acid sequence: CASSYSRHYEQYF.

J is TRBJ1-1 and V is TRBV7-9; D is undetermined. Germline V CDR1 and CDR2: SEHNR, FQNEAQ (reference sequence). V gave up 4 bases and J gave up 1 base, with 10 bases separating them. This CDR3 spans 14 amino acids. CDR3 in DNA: TGTGCCAGCAGCTCGACCCTACAGAACACTGAAGCTTTCTTT. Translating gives CASSSTLQNTEAFF.